This T cell receptor beta chain is from a study of Ad26.COV2.S vaccination and SARS-CoV-2 variants (dated by TCRdb to about 2021). The sample's treatment or condition, from its label and the paper: roughly 19 received Ad26.COV2.S at low or high dose, single or two shots; roughly five received placebo; per-sample allocation not given. Repertoires of vaccine and placebo recipients were sequenced from samples taken on day 63 after the first injection. Library preparation employed the immunoSEQ multiplex PCR assay. TCRdb retrieved this table from immuneACCESS and kept in-frame rearrangements only. Not all clones are present; in checked studies, unresolved V genes account for under half, and no reason is known for the remainder. Recorded for this sample are around 420,000 clones; roughly 90% of them occurred a single time. Together, the top ten hold approximately 4% of the sample. Sequencing was performed on peripheral blood, taken in a trial of Ad26.COV2.S vaccine versus placebo. The receptors stem from a person aged 18-60 years who received the Ad26.COV2.S COVID-19 vaccine or a placebo.

The CDR3 spells CASSLGLDSNQPQHF. The CDR3 DNA follows: TGTGCCAGCAGTTTAGGGCTAGATAGCAATCAGCCCCAGCATTTT. This rearrangement joins TRBV6-5 to TRBJ1-5; D remains ambiguous. The V gene lost 4 bases and the J gene lost 0 bases, with 10 bases spanning the gap. CDR1 is MNHEY and CDR2 is SVGAGI in the germline V gene. This CDR3 has 15 residues.